This T cell receptor beta chain was profiled in a study of cytomegalovirus exposure and HLA in healthy donors. PCR was performed using 60 Vbeta and 13 Jbeta primers. Sequenced by immunoSEQ multiplex PCR; TCRdb stores in-frame clones only, minus some. In the table there are 150,000 to 180,000 clones, about 68% of which are singletons. The germline V gene has CDR1 KGHSH and CDR2 LQKENI. This CDR3 region has 17 residues. The V segment lost 4 bases and the J segment 4 bases; nucleotides outside the gene matches: 14. The V call is TRBV18, the J call TRBJ1-2; 8 bases fit TRBD1. This clonotype was sampled from a young man in good health and CMV-seronegative. The sample comprised PBMCs. The DNA of the CDR3 is TGTGCCAGCTCACACCTCTTTACCGGGACAGGTAGCTATGGCTACACCTTC. It specifies CASSHLFTGTGSYGYTF.